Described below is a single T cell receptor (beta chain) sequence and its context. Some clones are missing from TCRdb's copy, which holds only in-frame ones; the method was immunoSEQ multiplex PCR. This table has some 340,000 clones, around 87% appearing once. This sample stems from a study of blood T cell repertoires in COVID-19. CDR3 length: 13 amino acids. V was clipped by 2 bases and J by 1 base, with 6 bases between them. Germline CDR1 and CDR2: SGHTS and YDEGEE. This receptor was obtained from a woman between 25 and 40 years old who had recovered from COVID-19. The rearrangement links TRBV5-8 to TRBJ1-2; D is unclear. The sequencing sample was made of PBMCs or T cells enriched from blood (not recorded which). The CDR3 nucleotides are TGTGCCAGCAGCTTAAGAGTTAACTATGGCTACACCTTC. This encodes CASSLRVNYGYTF.